This T cell receptor beta chain originates from a study of T cells after yellow fever vaccination. UMIs and a universal primer site were added when TCR cDNA was made by 5'RACE template switching. TCRdb analysed the 5' RACE reads with MiXCR anew, one entry per CDR3 protein. This sample yields 200,000 to 300,000 distinct CDR3 sequences, of which roughly 6.2% are seen a single time; more than 0.85% belongs to the top ten. The V gene end was trimmed by 5 bases and the J gene end by 5 bases; junction bases not matched to a gene: 6. The CDR3 contains 13 residues. In germline, CDR1 is DFQATT, CDR2 SNEGSKA (reference sequence). This clonotype was found many times. Its antigen is not identified. Study conclusions and caveats: Most clones from primary vaccination resurfaced after the booster (about 95% CD4, 88% CD8).

Here the sequenced sample was CD4+ T cells sorted from PBMCs, taken on the day of the yellow fever booster vaccination. The receptor's source is a man aged 25 to 40 who received the YFV17D yellow fever vaccine. The chain couples TRBV20-1 to TRBJ2-5; 9 nucleotides align to TRBD1. CDR3 coding DNA: TGCAGTGCTGGGGGGGGGACAGGGGAGACCCAGTACTTC. Protein product: CSAGGGTGETQYF.